The 29 T cell receptor beta chains below all came from one sample that was sequenced in a study of CD8+CD57+ T cells in acquired aplastic anemia. Selection for sequencing was limited to patients who had shown CD8+CD57+ cell expansion by flow cytometry. Both TCR beta VDJ combination and CDR3 sequence profiling were carried out. Genomic DNA was the template for this profiling. MiXCR, run by TCRdb on the reads, gives a single entry per CDR3 protein. The sample shows some 170,000 distinct CDR3 sequences, more than 45% of them seen only once. The sequenced sample was sorted CD4+, CD8+, or CD8+CD57+ T cells (not recorded which) from PBMCs. The receptor set was obtained from a human donor with aplastic anemia.

This chain joins TRBV4-1 and TRBJ2-3, with unresolved D. The CDR3 sequence is 14 residues long. In germline, CDR1 is MGHRA, CDR2 YSYEKL. The V gene lost 4 bases and the J gene lost 4 bases, with 12 bases spanning the gap. DNA of the CDR3: TGCGCCAGCAGCCCACAGCTAGGTGCAGATACGCAGTATTTT. It encodes CASSPQLGADTQYF.

This clonotype was recorded many times. The CDR3 nucleotides are TGTGCCAGCAGTTTTTTGTACGCAGGGAGGGATGGCTACACCTTC. Amino acids: CASSFLYAGRDGYTF. The chain uses TRBV12-3 or TRBV12-4 and TRBJ1-2; tentative D call: TRBD1 (5 bases). Trimming removed 3 bases at V and 6 bases at J, with 17 bases between. This CDR3 region has 15 residues.

In this sample, this clonotype turned up a few times. V is TRBV7-6 and J is TRBJ2-6; D gene unclear. Trimming removed 5 bases at V and 1 base at J, with 6 bases between. The CDR3 totals 14 residues. The germline V gene has CDR1 SGHVS and CDR2 FNYEAQ. The CDR3 DNA is TGTGCCAGCAGCGCGATTTCTGGGGCCAACGTCCTGACTTTC. It codes for CASSAISGANVLTF.

A note on this clonotype: This may stem from a read error, because a much larger clone lies one nucleotide away. V gene TRBV13 combines with J gene TRBJ2-7; D perhaps matches TRBD2 (6 bases). Germline CDR1 is PRHDT and CDR2 is FYEKMQ (reference sequence). V was clipped by 8 bases and J by 1 base, with 18 bases between them. The CDR3 has 15 amino acids. In nucleotides, the CDR3 is TGTGCCAGCGGCCAGACTGGAGGGAGGTCCTACGAGCAGTACTTC. It specifies CASGQTGGRSYEQYF.

This clonotype was seen many times. The rearrangement uses TRBV7-9 and TRBJ2-7, with a possible D match to TRBD2 (6 bases). V was shortened by 1 base and J by 3 bases, with 22 bases between the two germline ends. CDR1 and CDR2 (germline): SEHNR, FQNEAQ (reference sequence). The CDR3 has 18 amino acids. CDR3 protein: CASSLDRLGVREYYEQYF. Here the CDR3 DNA reads TGTGCCAGCAGCTTAGATAGACTAGGCGTTCGGGAGTACTACGAGCAGTACTTC. Filled out from reference TRBV7-9 and TRBJ2-7, the complete variable domain reads DTGVSQNPRHKITKRGQNVTFRCDPISEHNRLYWYRQTLGQGPEFLTYFQNEAQLEKSRLLSDRFSAERPKGSFSTLEIQRTEQGDSAMYLCASSLDRLGVREYYEQYFGPGTRLTVT.

This clonotype was counted at least ten times. The gene calls are TRBV7-8 and TRBJ1-2; D remains unclear. The ends were cut back, 1 base at V and 6 bases at J, with 9 bases in the middle. This CDR3 has 13 amino acids. Germline values: CDR1 SGHVS, CDR2 FQNEAQ. CDR3 loop: CASSLEGNHGYTF. CDR3 in DNA: TGTGCCAGCAGCTTAGAGGGAAACCATGGCTACACCTTC.

This clonotype was found once. V usage is TRBV9 and J usage is TRBJ1-6; 12 bases agree with TRBD1. There are 21 residues in the CDR3. Germline-derived CDR1 and CDR2 are SGDLS and YYNGEE. The trim removed 0 bases at V and 9 bases at J, leaving 19 bases unmatched. CDR3: CASSVAPPFPGTGGWSSPLHF. The CDR3 nucleotides are TGTGCCAGCAGCGTAGCTCCACCCTTCCCCGGGACAGGGGGCTGGAGTTCACCCCTCCACTTT.

At least ten counts were recorded for this clonotype. The chain carries TRBV3-1 and TRBJ2-7; 13 nucleotides line up with TRBD2. Trimming at V came to 1 base and at J to 5 bases, leaving 5 bases not matched to a gene. The CDR3 is 16 amino acids. The germline V gene has CDR1 LGHDT and CDR2 YNNKEL (reference sequence). The CDR3 region is CASSQVLLAGGNEQYF. CDR3 coding DNA: TGTGCCAGCAGCCAAGTTTTACTAGCGGGGGGGAACGAGCAGTACTTC.

The chain joins TRBV29-1 to TRBJ2-7; D call uncertain. The V gene's germline CDR1 is SQVTM and CDR2 ANQGSEA. This CDR3 has 12 amino acids. V dropped 4 bases and J dropped 4 bases, with 11 bases sitting between them. CDR3: CSVVGPFYEQYF. DNA for the CDR3: TGCAGCGTTGTAGGCCCCTTTTACGAGCAGTACTTC.

On this clonotype itself: A much larger clone is a single base away; this may be a read error. The chain combines TRBV5-1 with TRBJ2-1; D tentatively fits TRBD1 or TRBD2 (6 bases each). CDR3 length: 15 residues. The V gene's germline CDR1 is SGHRS and CDR2 YFSETQ. The CDR3 DNA is TGCGCCAGCAGCCGAGACGGGGGCCCGGGCATTGAGCAGCTCTTC. This encodes CASSRDGGPGIEQLF.

The sample holds many counts of this clonotype. This chain uses TRBV4-3 with TRBJ2-3; D is perhaps TRBD2 (5 bases). The CDR3 is made up of 16 amino acids. Trimming shortened V by 0 bases and J by 2 bases, and 12 bases separated the two germline ends. Germline V CDR1 and CDR2: LGHNA, YSLEER. The CDR3 bases are TGCGCCAGCAGCCAAGATGTTCCCGGACTCACAGATACGCAGTATTTT. This codes for CASSQDVPGLTDTQYF.

This clonotype showed up just a few times. The chain is built from TRBV10-3 and TRBJ2-7, with 9 bases lining up with TRBD1. V lost 0 bases, J lost 1 base, and 4 bases stayed unmatched. Germline-derived CDR1 and CDR2 are ENHRY and SYGVKD. The CDR3 consists of 16 residues. CDR3 nucleotide sequence: TGTGCCATCAGTGAGTCGAAGGGACAGGGATCCTACGAGCAGTACTTC. It is translated as CAISESKGQGSYEQYF.

The rearrangement joins TRBV7-9 to TRBJ2-2; D is unclear. V shed 7 bases and J shed 7 bases, with 13 bases lying between them. The CDR3 is 13 amino acids. CDR1 is SEHNR, CDR2 FQNEAQ, per germline (reference sequence). CDR3 coding DNA: TGTGCCAGCAACTTGCCCGCCGTCGGGGAGCTGTTTTTT. Its translation: CASNLPAVGELFF.

Turning to this clonotype: Since a much larger clone is just one base distant, this may be a read error. The chain couples TRBV6-1 to TRBJ1-3; maybe TRBD1 (5 bases). CDR3 size: 15 residues. Germline loops: CDR1 MNHNS, CDR2 SASEGT. The CDR3 here is CASGGMSVFGSTIYF. The CDR3 nucleotides are TGTGCCAGCGGGGGAATGTCGGTTTTTGGAAGCACCATATATTTT.

This chain links TRBV7-9 with TRBJ1-2; TRBD1 is a possible D gene (5 bases). The CDR3 covers 15 residues. Looked up from germline, CDR1 is SEHNR and CDR2 is FQNEAQ (reference sequence). The V gene lost 5 bases and the J gene lost 2 bases, with 15 bases spanning the gap. CDR3 protein: CASSSYSTANYGYTF. CDR3 nucleotide sequence: TGTGCCAGCAGCAGTTACTCGACAGCCAACTATGGCTACACCTTC.

At least ten counts were recorded for this clonotype. The chain joins TRBV7-3 to TRBJ2-1, with TRBD2 matching over 9 bases. The CDR3 has 12 residues. V gave up 4 bases and J gave up 13 bases; unmatched junction bases: 5. The germline V gene has CDR1 SGHTA and CDR2 FQGTGA. CDR3 coding DNA: TGTGCCAGCAGCTCCATAGCGGGGGAACAGTTCTTC. The encoded protein is CASSSIAGEQFF.

This clonotype came up a few times. Just one base apart from a much larger clone, this may be a read error. V is TRBV19 and J is TRBJ2-1; TRBD1 is a possible D gene (5 bases). This CDR3 is 16 amino acids long. V was pared by 2 bases and J by 5 bases, with 16 bases between. CDR1 and CDR2 from the germline V gene are LNHDA and SQIVND (reference sequence). The CDR3 nucleotides are TGTGCCAGTAGTATACTTTCCGGACATGTAAACAATGAGCAGTTCTTC. Protein: CASSILSGHVNNEQFF.

This chain links TRBV15 with TRBJ1-2, with TRBD1 matching over 7 bases. V lost 7 bases to trimming and J lost 4 bases; unmatched junction nucleotides: 9. Germline V gives CDR1 LNHNV, CDR2 YYDKDF (reference sequence). The CDR3 extends over 14 amino acids. This CDR3 reads CATTRQGWVYGYTF. For the CDR3, the DNA is TGTGCCACCACCCGACAGGGATGGGTCTATGGCTACACCTTC. The variable domain in full, completed from reference TRBV15 and TRBJ1-2, reads DAMVIQNPRYQVTQFGKPVTLSCSQTLNHNVMYWYQQKSSQAPKLLFHYYDKDFNNEADTPDNFQSRRPNTSFCFLDIRSPGLGDTAMYLCATTRQGWVYGYTFGSGTRLTVV.

Many counts were recorded for this clonotype. The chain recombines TRBV29-1 with TRBJ2-7; D might be TRBD2 (6 bases). Between the trimmed V and J ends, which lost 6 bases and 0 bases, there was a span of 15 bases. The germline CDR1 and CDR2 sequences are SQVTM and ANQGSEA. CDR3 length: 14 amino acids. CDR3 in amino acids: CSVAISGISYEQYF. In DNA, the CDR3 is TGCAGCGTCGCGATTAGCGGAATCTCCTACGAGCAGTACTTC.

Many counts were recorded for this clonotype. The V gene is TRBV6-1, the J gene TRBJ1-2; D unclear. Trimming took 5 bases from V and 0 from J, leaving 7 bases between them. Germline V gene data show CDR1 as MNHNS and CDR2 as SASEGT. The CDR3 has 13 amino acids. DNA for the CDR3: TGTGCCAGCAGTCCGGGTCCTAACTATGGCTACACCTTC. Its translation: CASSPGPNYGYTF.

V and J are TRBV19 and TRBJ1-1; D is ambiguous. The V end was cut by 5 bases, the J end by 0 bases, with 10 bases between. Germline-derived CDR1 and CDR2 are LNHDA and SQIVND (reference sequence). CDR3 length: 14 residues. The CDR3 is CASSPLEVNTEAFF. CDR3 coding DNA: TGTGCCAGTAGTCCTCTCGAGGTGAACACTGAAGCTTTCTTT.

About this clonotype itself: Its ends do not fully match the called genes, so a read error is possible. The V and J genes are TRBV2 and TRBJ1-1, with D hard to call. Germline V gene sequence: CDR1 SNHLY, CDR2 FYNNEI. The CDR3 extends over 14 amino acids. CDR3 sequence (DNA): TGTGCCAGCAGTGAAGACAGCGTGATTTTCCGGGCTCTCTTT. It translates to CASSEDSVIFRALF.

The chain is built from TRBV30 and TRBJ2-7; D remains unclear. Germline lookup yields CDR1 GTSNPN and CDR2 SVGIG (reference sequence). Trimming took 2 bases from V and 6 from J, leaving 8 bases between them. The CDR3 loop spans 11 amino acids. This CDR3 reads CAWSSSVEQYF. For the CDR3, the DNA is TGTGCCTGGAGTTCATCAGTCGAGCAGTACTTC.

Comment on this clonotype: It may be a read error: a sequence one base away is much more abundant. The missing conserved phenylalanine or tryptophan at the end of this CDR3 makes a read error likely. V usage is TRBV7-6 and J usage is TRBJ1-6; tentatively, D is TRBD1 (6 bases). V lost 1 base and J 10 bases, leaving 17 bases between the germline ends. The CDR3 extends over 16 amino acids. Germline loops: CDR1 SGHVS, CDR2 FNYEAQ. The chain's CDR3 is CASSLGGNRVGSPLHL. The CDR3 DNA is TGTGCCAGCAGCTTAGGGGGGAACAGGGTTGGCTCACCCCTCCACCTT.

This rearrangement joins TRBV15 to TRBJ1-2; D remains unclear. The V gene's germline CDR1 is LNHNV and CDR2 YYDKDF (reference sequence). The CDR3 has 12 amino acids. Between the trimmed V and J ends, which lost 1 base and 7 bases, there was a span of 7 bases. Here the CDR3 reads CATSRGSRGYTF. CDR3 bases: TGTGCCACCAGCAGAGGAAGCCGTGGCTACACCTTC.

This clonotype was found many times. V is TRBV5-4 and J is TRBJ2-3; D is unresolved. Germline V gene sequence: CDR1 SGHNT, CDR2 YYREEE (reference sequence). This CDR3 region has 15 residues. Trimming pared 5 bases from V and 0 bases from J, leaving 13 bases between. The CDR3 protein is CASRTDLRSTDTQYF. CDR3 bases: TGTGCCAGCAGAACGGACCTCCGGAGCACAGATACGCAGTATTTT.

This clonotype was observed many times. The J gene is TRBJ1-2, the V gene TRBV11-2, with D maybe TRBD1 (5 bases). Germline CDR1 is SGHAT and CDR2 is FQNNGV. The V and J ends lost 6 bases and 7 bases respectively, with 15 bases between them. The CDR3 runs to 13 residues. Here the CDR3 reads CASSQPQGSGYTF. The CDR3 DNA reads as TGTGCCAGCAGTCAACCCCAGGGTTCTGGCTACACCTTC.

This clonotype came up many times. V is TRBV5-4 and J is TRBJ1-4; 9 bases map to TRBD1. The germline V gene encodes CDR1 SGHNT and CDR2 YYREEE (reference sequence). CDR3 length: 15 amino acids. J lost 3 bases, V lost 4 bases, and 4 bases had no gene match. CDR3 sequence reads: CASSPGQGPNEKLFF. CDR3 coding DNA: TGTGCCAGCAGCCCGGGACAGGGACCTAATGAAAAACTGTTTTTT.

The genes are TRBV2 and TRBJ2-1; D unclear. The germline CDR1 and CDR2 sequences are SNHLY and FYNNEI. Deletions cut 6 bases from V and 0 bases from J, with 12 bases between. This CDR3 has 15 amino acids. The CDR3: CASRNRLSSYNEQFF. The CDR3 DNA is TGTGCCAGCAGGAACCGTCTCAGCTCCTACAATGAGCAGTTCTTC.